Each of the 23 T cell receptor beta chains below was sequenced from the same sample in a study of shared clonotypes between healthy human individuals. Clones were read by immunoSEQ multiplex PCR, and TCRdb kept only the in-frame ones, dropping some. This sample yields millions of clones, of which under 95% are seen a single time; about 1.8% belongs to the top ten. CD45RO-negative, CCR7-selected cells formed the naive CD8 fraction, which excluded terminally differentiated effector memory CD45RA+ cells. Specimen: naive CD8+ T cells from PBMCs. The receptors were gathered from a man aged 18 to 30 in good health. Some clones in this sample may be carry-over from other donors' samples.

The gene calls are TRBV30 and TRBJ2-3; possibly TRBD2 for D (5 bases). CDR3 length: 13 amino acids. V shed 1 base and J shed 7 bases, with 12 bases lying between them. Germline V gene data show CDR1 as GTSNPN and CDR2 as SVGIG (reference sequence). As DNA, the CDR3 is TGTGCCTGGAGTGCCCTTGAGGGCAATACGCAGTATTTT. It codes for CAWSALEGNTQYF.

V is TRBV28 and J is TRBJ1-5; D is unresolved. This CDR3 contains 12 residues. Germline CDR1 reads MDHEN; CDR2 reads SYDVKM. Trimming took off 6 bases at V and 5 bases at J, with 8 bases between the two ends. CDR3: CASSPQDQPQHF. In nucleotides, the CDR3 is TGTGCCAGCAGCCCTCAGGATCAGCCCCAGCATTTT. Variable domain in full (rest from reference TRBV28 and TRBJ1-5): DVKVTQSSRYLVKRTGEKVFLECVQDMDHENMFWYRQDPGLGLRLIYFSYDVKMKEKGDIPEGYSVSREKKERFSLILESASTNQTSMYLCASSPQDQPQHFGDGTRLSIL.

The chain recombines TRBV9 with TRBJ2-7, with D unresolved. Germline assignment: CDR1 SGDLS and CDR2 YYNGEE. V dropped 4 bases and J dropped 2 bases, with 16 bases sitting between them. CDR3 length: 15 residues. CDR3 region: CASSPFMNGPYEQYF. CDR3 nucleotides: TGTGCCAGCAGCCCCTTTATGAACGGTCCCTACGAGCAGTACTTC.

The count of this clone is one. The chain combines TRBV11-3 with TRBJ2-1, with 12 bases aligning to TRBD2. Germline CDR1 reads SGHNT; CDR2 reads YENEEA. This CDR3 is 15 amino acids long. V gave up 5 bases and J gave up 10 bases; unmatched junction bases: 9. CDR3 residues: CASSARLAGVGEQFF. CDR3 nucleotide sequence: TGTGCCAGCAGCGCCCGACTAGCGGGAGTGGGGGAGCAGTTCTTC.

The rearrangement links TRBV7-2 to TRBJ2-3, with D maybe TRBD2 (6 bases). This CDR3 contains 15 residues. Germline-derived CDR1 and CDR2 are SGHTA and FQGNSA. V lost 7 bases to trimming and J lost 3 bases, with 17 bases between them. In DNA, the CDR3 is TGTGCCAGCACCGAATCGGGACTGGGGACAGATACGCAGTATTTT. Its translation: CASTESGLGTDTQYF.

J is TRBJ2-5 and V is TRBV11-1; TRBD2 agrees at 16 bases. The CDR3 extends over 17 amino acids. J was trimmed by 5 bases and V by 3 bases; bases with no gene match: 6. CDR1 and CDR2 from the germline V gene are SGHAT and FQDESV (reference sequence). The CDR3 spells CASSFGTSGRADETQYF. CDR3 nucleotides: TGTGCCAGCAGCTTCGGGACTAGCGGGAGGGCCGATGAGACCCAGTACTTC.

The gene calls are TRBV19 and TRBJ2-1, with TRBD2 matching over 10 bases. The CDR3 spans 16 residues. Trimming took 0 bases from V and 9 from J; bases not matched to a gene: 8. Looked up from germline, CDR1 is LNHDA and CDR2 is SQIVND (reference sequence). Here the CDR3 reads CASSIDPQREGAEQFF. The CDR3 region has the DNA TGTGCCAGTAGTATAGATCCCCAGCGGGAGGGGGCTGAGCAGTTCTTC.

The V call is TRBV5-8, the J call TRBJ2-7; D is perhaps TRBD2 (5 bases). The V and J ends lost 1 base and 7 bases respectively, with 15 bases between them. Per germline, CDR1 SGHTS and CDR2 YDEGEE. The CDR3 totals 14 residues. The CDR3 DNA sequence: TGTGCCAGCAGCTTGACGCGCCTCTCGGGGGAGCAGTACTTC. It yields the protein CASSLTRLSGEQYF.

The gene calls are TRBV19 and TRBJ2-1; D is undetermined. The CDR3 extends over 13 amino acids. V was pared by 3 bases and J by 5 bases, with 8 bases between. Germline values: CDR1 LNHDA, CDR2 SQIVND (reference sequence). The CDR3 DNA reads TGTGCCAGTAGTATTATCCCGAACAATGAGCAGTTCTTC. Its translation is CASSIIPNNEQFF.

This chain uses TRBV19 with TRBJ1-1; D not certain. Germline values: CDR1 LNHDA, CDR2 SQIVND (reference sequence). The CDR3 runs 10 residues. V dropped 8 bases and J dropped 1 base, with 2 bases sitting between them. CDR3 coding DNA: TGTGCCAGTCAGAACACTGAAGCTTTCTTT. Encoded protein: CASQNTEAFF. Full variable domain (outside the CDR3, taken from reference TRBV19 and TRBJ1-1): DGGITQSPKYLFRKEGQNVTLSCEQNLNHDAMYWYRQDPGQGLRLIYYSQIVNDFQKGDIAEGYSVSREKKESFPLTVTSAQKNPTAFYLCASQNTEAFFGQGTRLTVV.

The chain employs TRBV7-9 and TRBJ2-2; 8 bases line up with TRBD2. Germline V gives CDR1 SEHNR, CDR2 FQNEAQ (reference sequence). The V gene end was trimmed by 4 bases and the J gene end by 2 bases; junction bases not matched to a gene: 12. This CDR3 is 18 amino acids long. CDR3 protein: CASSSPGVAGRNTGELFF. In DNA form, the CDR3 reads TGTGCCAGCAGCTCACCGGGGGTAGCGGGACGTAACACCGGGGAGCTGTTTTTT.

The chain is built from TRBV29-1 and TRBJ1-1; 8 bases line up with TRBD1. V lost 7 bases, J lost 1 base, and 5 bases stayed unmatched. This CDR3 comprises 13 residues. Germline CDR1 SQVTM, CDR2 ANQGSEA. The CDR3 nucleotides read TGCAGCGCCGGACAGGGATGGAACACTGAAGCTTTCTTT. Translating it yields CSAGQGWNTEAFF.

The genes are TRBV28 and TRBJ1-6; perhaps TRBD1 as D (6 bases). V dropped 2 bases and J dropped 0 bases, with 11 bases sitting between them. The CDR3 spans 17 residues. Germline CDR1 reads MDHEN; CDR2 reads SYDVKM. Here the CDR3 DNA reads TGTGCCAGCAGTTTAGTCGGGACAAACTCCTATAATTCACCCCTCCACTTT. This gives the protein CASSLVGTNSYNSPLHF.

The V and J genes are TRBV2 and TRBJ1-5, with D possibly being TRBD1 (5 bases). The CDR3 is 17 residues long. Trimming removed 4 bases at V and 2 bases at J, with 18 bases between. Germline V lookup: CDR1 SNHLY, CDR2 FYNNEI. The CDR3 coding sequence is TGTGCCAGCAGTGGAAGGGTTCAAGGGGCCGGCAATCAGCCCCAGCATTTT. Its translation is CASSGRVQGAGNQPQHF.

The genes are TRBV12-5 and TRBJ2-2; D remains ambiguous. The CDR3 runs 13 residues. V gave up 3 bases and J gave up 10 bases, with 12 bases separating them. Germline CDR1 is LGHNT and CDR2 is FRNRAP. The CDR3 spells CASGFGTGLELFF. Here the CDR3 DNA reads TGTGCTAGTGGTTTTGGTACGGGTTTGGAGCTGTTTTTT.

The rearrangement uses TRBV7-9 and TRBJ2-1; tentatively, D is TRBD2 (5 bases). Per the germline V gene, CDR1 is SEHNR and CDR2 is FQNEAQ (reference sequence). CDR3 length: 13 residues. The germline V and J ends were trimmed by 1 base and 8 bases, with 9 bases remaining between them. CDR3 DNA sequence: TGTGCCAGCAGCTTAGGTGACTATGATGAGCAGTTCTTC. Its protein is CASSLGDYDEQFF.

The genes are TRBV5-5 and TRBJ1-5; 10 bases map to TRBD1. The V and J ends lost 4 bases and 2 bases, in that order; junction bases with no gene match: 9. The V gene's germline CDR1 is SGHKS and CDR2 YYEKEE (reference sequence). The CDR3 extends over 17 amino acids. In DNA form, the CDR3 reads TGTGCCAGCAGCCTGGGACAGGGGAGAAGTGGCAATCAGCCCCAGCATTTT. This codes for CASSLGQGRSGNQPQHF. Together with reference TRBV5-5 and TRBJ1-5, the CDR3 gives the full variable domain: DAGVTQSPTHLIKTRGQQVTLRCSPISGHKSVSWYQQVLGQGPQFIFQYYEKEERGRGNFPDRFSARQFPNYSSELNVNALLLGDSALYLCASSLGQGRSGNQPQHFGDGTRLSIL.

A remark on this clone: The same CDR3 also results from other DNA sequences found in this sample. The V call is TRBV19, the J call TRBJ2-7, with 11 bases matching TRBD2. The CDR3 spans 14 residues. V gave up 3 bases and J gave up 4 bases; unmatched junction bases: 2. The germline V gene has CDR1 LNHDA and CDR2 SQIVND (reference sequence). This chain's CDR3 is CASSIGTSGYEQYF. The CDR3 bases are TGTGCCAGTAGTATTGGGACTAGCGGATACGAGCAGTACTTC.

The chain employs TRBV27 and TRBJ2-5; D call uncertain. Germline CDR1 reads MNHEY; CDR2 reads SMNVEV (reference sequence). The CDR3 runs 14 residues. Trimming stripped 0 bases from V and 5 bases from J, with 10 bases between. This CDR3 reads CASSLSDSVETQYF. In DNA form, the CDR3 reads TGTGCCAGCAGTTTATCCGATTCCGTGGAGACCCAGTACTTC.

This chain uses TRBV9 with TRBJ1-5; TRBD1 is a possible D gene (5 bases). Per the germline V gene, CDR1 is SGDLS and CDR2 is YYNGEE. V was shortened by 4 bases and J by 1 base, with 12 bases between the two germline ends. The CDR3 extends over 15 amino acids. In nucleotides, the CDR3 is TGTGCCAGCAGCCGTGGGGCAGGAAGCAATCAGCCCCAGCATTTT. Its translation is CASSRGAGSNQPQHF.

DNA of the CDR3: TGTGCCACCAGCGGGAGGACTAGCGGGAGCTCCTACGAGCAGTACTTC. It specifies CATSGRTSGSSYEQYF. This chain joins TRBV15 and TRBJ2-7, with 13 bases that match TRBD2. Per germline, CDR1 LNHNV and CDR2 YYDKDF (reference sequence). There are 16 residues in the CDR3. V lost 5 bases to trimming and J lost 0 bases; unmatched junction nucleotides: 4. The entire variable domain, with the rest obtained from reference TRBV15 and TRBJ2-7, is as follows: DAMVIQNPRYQVTQFGKPVTLSCSQTLNHNVMYWYQQKSSQAPKLLFHYYDKDFNNEADTPDNFQSRRPNTSFCFLDIRSPGLGDTAMYLCATSGRTSGSSYEQYFGPGTRLTVT.

The rearrangement uses TRBV9 and TRBJ2-2; D gene uncertain. The CDR3 spans 15 residues. Germline CDR1 and CDR2: SGDLS and YYNGEE. Trimming shortened V by 4 bases and J by 5 bases, and 15 bases separated the two germline ends. CDR3 sequence reads: CASSPAQVQTGELFF. The CDR3 DNA follows: TGTGCCAGCAGCCCAGCCCAGGTACAAACCGGGGAGCTGTTTTTT. Filled out from reference TRBV9 and TRBJ2-2, the complete variable domain reads DSGVTQTPKHLITATGQRVTLRCSPRSGDLSVYWYQQSLDQGLQFLIQYYNGEERAKGNILERFSAQQFPDLHSELNLSSLELGDSALYFCASSPAQVQTGELFFGEGSRLTVL.

The genes are TRBV5-1 and TRBJ1-3; D is perhaps TRBD1 (6 bases). The V gene lost 3 bases and the J gene lost 0 bases, with 13 bases spanning the gap. This CDR3 contains 16 residues. Germline V gives CDR1 SGHRS, CDR2 YFSETQ. The CDR3 nucleotides are TGCGCCAGCAGCTCCGGACAGCGCATCTCTGGAAACACCATATATTTT. It encodes CASSSGQRISGNTIYF.